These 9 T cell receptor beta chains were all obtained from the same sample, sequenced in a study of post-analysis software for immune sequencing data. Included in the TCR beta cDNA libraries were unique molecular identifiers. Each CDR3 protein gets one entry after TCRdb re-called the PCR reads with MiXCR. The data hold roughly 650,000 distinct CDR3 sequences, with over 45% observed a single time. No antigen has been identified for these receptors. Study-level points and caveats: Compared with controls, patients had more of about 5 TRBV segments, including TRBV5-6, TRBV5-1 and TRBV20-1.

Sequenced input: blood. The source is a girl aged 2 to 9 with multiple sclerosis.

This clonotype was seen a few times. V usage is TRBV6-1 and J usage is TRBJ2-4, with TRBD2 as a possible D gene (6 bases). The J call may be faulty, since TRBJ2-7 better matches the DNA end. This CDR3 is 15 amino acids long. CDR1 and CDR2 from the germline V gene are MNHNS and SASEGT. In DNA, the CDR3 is TGTGCCAGCAGTGGCCTCTCCGGACTACCTTACGAGCAGTACTTC. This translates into CASSGLSGLPYEQYF.

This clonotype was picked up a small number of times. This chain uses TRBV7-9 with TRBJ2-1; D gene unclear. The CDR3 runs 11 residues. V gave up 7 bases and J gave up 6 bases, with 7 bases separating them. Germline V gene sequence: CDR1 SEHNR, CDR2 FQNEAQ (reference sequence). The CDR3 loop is CASITVNEQFF. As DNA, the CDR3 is TGTGCCAGCATAACCGTCAATGAGCAGTTCTTC.

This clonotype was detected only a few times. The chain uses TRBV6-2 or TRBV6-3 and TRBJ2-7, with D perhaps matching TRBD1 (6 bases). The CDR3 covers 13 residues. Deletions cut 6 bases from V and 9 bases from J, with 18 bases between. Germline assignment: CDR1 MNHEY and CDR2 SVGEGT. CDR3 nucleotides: TGTGCCAGCAGCCGTATTGGGGGCGATGGGCAGTACTTC. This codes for CASSRIGGDGQYF.

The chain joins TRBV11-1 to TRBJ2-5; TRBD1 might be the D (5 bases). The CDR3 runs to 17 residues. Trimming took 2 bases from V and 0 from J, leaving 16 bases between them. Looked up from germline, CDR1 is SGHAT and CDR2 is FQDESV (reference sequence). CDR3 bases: TGTGCCAGCAGCTTAATGGCAGGGTCCATTTACCAAGAGACCCAGTACTTC. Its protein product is CASSLMAGSIYQETQYF.

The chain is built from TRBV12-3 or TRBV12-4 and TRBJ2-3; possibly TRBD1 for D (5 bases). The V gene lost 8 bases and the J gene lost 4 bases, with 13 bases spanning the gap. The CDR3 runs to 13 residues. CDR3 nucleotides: TGTGCCAGCCAGCGACAGAGGCCAGATACGCAGTATTTT. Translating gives CASQRQRPDTQYF.

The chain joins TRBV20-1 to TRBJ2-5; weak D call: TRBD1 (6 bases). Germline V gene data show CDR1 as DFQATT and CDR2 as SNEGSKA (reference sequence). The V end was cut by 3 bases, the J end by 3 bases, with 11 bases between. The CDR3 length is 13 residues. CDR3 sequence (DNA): TGCAGTGCTAGTGTACCAGGGGAAGAGACCCAGTACTTC. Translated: CSASVPGEETQYF.

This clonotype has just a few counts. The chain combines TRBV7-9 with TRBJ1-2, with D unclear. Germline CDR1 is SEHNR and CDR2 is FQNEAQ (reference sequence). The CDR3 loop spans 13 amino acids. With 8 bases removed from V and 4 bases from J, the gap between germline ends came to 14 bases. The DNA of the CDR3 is TGTGCCAGCGGGCCCTTGGGGAGCTATGGCTACACCTTC. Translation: CASGPLGSYGYTF.

Here the CDR3 DNA reads TGCGCCAGCAGCTTGGCCGGTGAACCAGAGACCCAGTACTTC. Translating it yields CASSLAGEPETQYF. The rearrangement uses TRBV5-1 and TRBJ2-5, with D unresolved. Germline CDR1 reads SGHRS; CDR2 reads YFSETQ. The CDR3 consists of 14 residues. Deletions cut 0 bases from V and 4 bases from J, with 10 bases between.

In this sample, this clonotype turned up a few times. The CDR3 DNA is TGCAGCGTTGCACGGGAGCCCACCTACGAGCAGTACTTC. It specifies CSVAREPTYEQYF. The chain links TRBV29-1 to TRBJ2-7; possible D gene TRBD2, 6 bases. Germline V CDR1 and CDR2: SQVTM, ANQGSEA. V was pared by 4 bases and J by 2 bases, with 12 bases between. This CDR3 has 13 amino acids.